Following are 21 T cell receptor beta chains from one sample sequenced in a study of T-cell reconstitution after alpha-beta-depleted transplantation in children. Molecular barcoding with unique molecular identifiers was used for the TCRbeta library. TCRdb analysed the PCR reads with MiXCR anew, one entry per CDR3 protein. The table shows about 20,000 distinct CDR3 sequences, with around 13% occurring only once. The sample in question was PBMCs, mostly from graft donor cells, obtained 60 days after TCRalphabeta/CD19-depleted stem cell transplant. The source is a female patient aged 2-9 years who had a stem cell transplant for congenital amegakaryocytic thrombocytopenia, so the T cells may come from the graft donor.

The rearrangement uses TRBV12-3 or TRBV12-4 and TRBJ2-7, with TRBD2 identical over 8 bases. The V and J ends lost 4 bases and 3 bases, in that order; junction bases with no gene match: 8. CDR3 length equals 15 residues. The CDR3 DNA reads TGTGCCAGCAGTTCCACGACTAGCGCACGCTACGAGCAGTACTTC. Translated: CASSSTTSARYEQYF.

The table lists this clonotype with many counts. The rearrangement links TRBV30 to TRBJ2-5, with D unclear. V dropped 4 bases and J dropped 0 bases, with 15 bases sitting between them. CDR3 length: 15 amino acids. Germline V CDR1 and CDR2: GTSNPN, SVGIG (reference sequence). The CDR3 sequence: CAWIHLGRDQETQYF. The CDR3 DNA reads as TGTGCCTGGATCCATTTGGGCCGGGACCAAGAGACCCAGTACTTC.

This clonotype was counted ten times or more. The chain links TRBV12-3 or TRBV12-4 to TRBJ1-1; D remains ambiguous. V was pared by 3 bases and J by 4 bases, with 9 bases between. The CDR3 is made up of 13 amino acids. DNA of the CDR3: TGTGCCAGCAGTTTGACGGTTACCACTGAAGCTTTCTTT. It encodes CASSLTVTTEAFF.

About this clonotype itself: A read error may explain this, as a much larger clone is one base away. The J gene is TRBJ1-5, the V gene TRBV18; D gene ambiguous. Germline V CDR1 and CDR2: KGHSH, LQKENI. There are 13 residues in the CDR3. In DNA form, the CDR3 reads TGTGCCCGCTCAACCCCAGGTGATCAGCCCCAGCATTTT. The encoded protein is CARSTPGDQPQHF.

This clonotype was seen more than once but under ten times. V usage is TRBV2 and J usage is TRBJ1-4; no clear D. This CDR3 has 12 residues. Trimming cost V 6 bases and J 4 bases, with 6 bases left between them. Germline V lookup: CDR1 SNHLY, CDR2 FYNNEI. CDR3 protein: CASSGINEKLFF. As DNA, the CDR3 is TGTGCCAGCAGCGGTATTAATGAAAAACTGTTTTTT.

The chain employs TRBV6-1 and TRBJ2-6, with D possibly TRBD1 on 6 matching bases. Per the germline V gene, CDR1 is MNHNS and CDR2 is SASEGT. The CDR3 loop spans 15 amino acids. Deletions cut 4 bases from V and 4 bases from J, with 11 bases between. CDR3 nucleotides: TGTGCCAGCAGTGGTACAGGGTACGGGGCCAACGTCCTGACTTTC. This translates into CASSGTGYGANVLTF.

This clonotype came up many times. This chain connects TRBV30 to TRBJ2-3, with D perhaps assigned TRBD1 or TRBD2 (5 bases each). The CDR3 totals 15 residues. Germline loops: CDR1 GTSNPN, CDR2 SVGIG (reference sequence). V gave up 3 bases and J gave up 1 base, with 14 bases separating them. In DNA, the CDR3 is TGTGCCTGGAGCGACCCGGGGCGAGGCACAGATACGCAGTATTTT. Residues: CAWSDPGRGTDTQYF.

J is TRBJ2-2 and V is TRBV6-1; 7 positions match TRBD2. CDR3 size: 14 residues. After removal of 5 bases from V and 8 bases from J, the junction contained 8 bases not matched to a gene. CDR1 is MNHNS, CDR2 SASEGT, per germline. CDR3 bases: TGTGCCAGCAGTCCCCCGACGGGAGGTGGGGAGCTGTTTTTT. Translation gives CASSPPTGGGELFF.

This clonotype has more than one count but fewer than ten. The chain uses TRBV6-1 and TRBJ2-1; 9 positions match TRBD2. The V gene end was trimmed by 4 bases and the J gene end by 9 bases; junction bases not matched to a gene: 13. CDR1 and CDR2 from the germline V gene are MNHNS and SASEGT. CDR3 length: 16 amino acids. CDR3 sequence (DNA): TGTGCCAGCAGTGGTGGACTAGCGAATAGAGGTCGTGAGCAGTTCTTC. Its translation is CASSGGLANRGREQFF.

This clonotype was recorded many times. V gene TRBV6-5 combines with J gene TRBJ2-3; D is ambiguous. CDR1 is MNHEY and CDR2 is SVGAGI in the germline V gene. This CDR3 has 14 residues. V gave up 8 bases and J gave up 3 bases, with 15 bases separating them. CDR3 region: CASQDPGRTDTQYF. DNA for the CDR3: TGTGCCAGCCAAGATCCCGGAAGGACAGATACGCAGTATTTT.

In its sample, this clonotype was seen many times. The V and J genes are TRBV5-1 and TRBJ2-7, with D hard to call. Germline CDR1 SGHRS, CDR2 YFSETQ. There are 13 residues in the CDR3. V was clipped by 3 bases and J by 6 bases, with 13 bases between them. Here the CDR3 DNA reads TGCGCCAGCAGCTCCCCCAATGTCGCCGAGCAGTACTTC. Amino acids: CASSSPNVAEQYF.

This clonotype was recorded at least ten times. The rearrangement joins TRBV29-1 to TRBJ1-3; no clear D. Germline V gene data show CDR1 as SQVTM and CDR2 as ANQGSEA. V was cut by 7 bases and J by 0 bases, with 7 bases left in between. The CDR3 spans 12 residues. The CDR3 loop reads CSAGFSGNTIYF. CDR3 DNA sequence: TGCAGCGCCGGCTTCTCTGGAAACACCATATATTTT. Supplemented by reference TRBV29-1 and TRBJ1-3, the full variable domain reads SAVISQKPSRDICQRGTSLTIQCQVDSQVTMMFWYRQQPGQSLTLIATANQGSEATYESGFVIDKFPISRPNLTFSTLTVSNMSPEDSSIYLCSAGFSGNTIYFGEGSWLTVV.

This clonotype was seen ten or more times. The chain is built from TRBV5-1 and TRBJ2-1; a possible D gene is TRBD1 (5 bases). Trimming pared 2 bases from V and 8 bases from J, leaving 5 bases between. CDR1 is SGHRS and CDR2 is YFSETQ in the germline V gene. CDR3 length equals 11 residues. This chain's CDR3 is CASSFRDEQFF. For the CDR3, the DNA is TGCGCCAGCAGCTTCAGGGATGAGCAGTTCTTC.

This clonotype was recorded many times. This rearrangement joins TRBV18 to TRBJ2-3; 9 nucleotides match TRBD2. CDR1 is KGHSH, CDR2 LQKENI, per germline. This CDR3 has 17 amino acids. With V trimmed by 5 bases and J by 4 bases, 13 bases remained unmatched. This CDR3 reads CASSSRTASGISDTQYF. Here the CDR3 DNA reads TGTGCCAGCTCATCACGGACGGCTAGCGGGATATCAGATACGCAGTATTTT.

Many counts were recorded for this clonotype. This chain uses TRBV20-1 with TRBJ2-3, with 9 nucleotides matching TRBD2. Germline V gene lookup returns CDR1 DFQATT and CDR2 SNEGSKA (reference sequence). CDR3 length equals 13 residues. J was trimmed by 5 bases and V by 5 bases; bases with no gene match: 5. CDR3 sequence: CSAWGTSQDTQYF. DNA of the CDR3: TGCAGTGCTTGGGGGACTAGCCAAGATACGCAGTATTTT.

This clonotype was detected ten times or more. The V gene is TRBV20-1, the J gene TRBJ2-5; either TRBD1 or TRBD2 may supply D (6 bases each). V was trimmed by 3 bases and J by 5 bases, leaving 16 bases between them. The CDR3 has 14 amino acids. The germline V gene has CDR1 DFQATT and CDR2 SNEGSKA (reference sequence). This CDR3 is CSARGGERSETQYF. CDR3 sequence (DNA): TGCAGTGCTAGGGGGGGCGAGCGAAGCGAGACCCAGTACTTC.

This clonotype was detected ten times or more. V is TRBV6-2 or TRBV6-3 and J is TRBJ2-3; D is unclear. Trimming shortened V by 4 bases and J by 2 bases, and 19 bases separated the two germline ends. This CDR3 contains 17 residues. CDR1 and CDR2 from the germline V gene are MNHEY and SVGEGT. The DNA for the CDR3 is TGTGCCAGCAGTTTCCGCTCTGACGGTGTATTCACAGATACGCAGTATTTT. Encoded protein: CASSFRSDGVFTDTQYF.

This clonotype was seen many times. The V call is TRBV12-3 or TRBV12-4, the J call TRBJ1-4; D is unclear. Between the trimmed V and J ends, which lost 3 bases and 5 bases, there was a span of 16 bases. CDR3 length: 16 residues. The CDR3 nucleotides are TGTGCCAGCAGTTTCGGCCCCCGGGCAGAGAATGAAAAACTGTTTTTT. Translation: CASSFGPRAENEKLFF.

There are many counts of this clonotype. One end of the junction varies from germline; a read error may be responsible. Here the CDR3 DNA reads TGCGCCAGCAGTCAAGGCGCGGGAGGGTCGAGGGAAACTCCCTACGAGCAGTACTTC. Amino acids: CASSQGAGGSRETPYEQYF. The V and J genes are TRBV4-1 and TRBJ2-7; TRBD2 aligns across 9 bases. The CDR3 spans 19 residues. Germline CDR1 is MGHRA and CDR2 is YSYEKL.

This clonotype was detected many times. V is TRBV20-1 and J is TRBJ2-1; D might be TRBD1 or TRBD2, each matching 6 bases. V lost 3 bases to trimming and J lost 5 bases, with 8 bases between them. The germline CDR1 and CDR2 sequences are DFQATT and SNEGSKA (reference sequence). The CDR3 is 12 amino acids. DNA for the CDR3: TGCAGTGCTAGGAGGGGGGACAATGAGCAGTTCTTC. Translation gives CSARRGDNEQFF.

The V call is TRBV29-1, the J call TRBJ2-6; unclear D gene. Germline lookup yields CDR1 SQVTM and CDR2 ANQGSEA. The CDR3 totals 12 residues. Trimming pared 6 bases from V and 0 bases from J, leaving 3 bases between. CDR3 DNA sequence: TGCAGCGTGAACTCTGGGGCCAACGTCCTGACTTTC. Its protein is CSVNSGANVLTF.